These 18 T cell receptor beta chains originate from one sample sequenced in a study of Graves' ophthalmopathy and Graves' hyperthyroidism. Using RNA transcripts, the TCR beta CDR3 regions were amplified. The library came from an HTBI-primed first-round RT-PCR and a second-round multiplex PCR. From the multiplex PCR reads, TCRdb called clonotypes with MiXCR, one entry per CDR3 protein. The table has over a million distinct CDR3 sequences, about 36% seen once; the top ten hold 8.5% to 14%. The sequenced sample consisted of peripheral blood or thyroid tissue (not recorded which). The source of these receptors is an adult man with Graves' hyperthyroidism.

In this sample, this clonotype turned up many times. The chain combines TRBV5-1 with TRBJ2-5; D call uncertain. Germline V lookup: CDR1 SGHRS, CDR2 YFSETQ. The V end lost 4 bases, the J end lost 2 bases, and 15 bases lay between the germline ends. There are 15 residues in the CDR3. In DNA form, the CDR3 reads TGCGCCAGCAGCCACTCAGACCCCCTTCAAGAGACCCAGTACTTC. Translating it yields CASSHSDPLQETQYF.

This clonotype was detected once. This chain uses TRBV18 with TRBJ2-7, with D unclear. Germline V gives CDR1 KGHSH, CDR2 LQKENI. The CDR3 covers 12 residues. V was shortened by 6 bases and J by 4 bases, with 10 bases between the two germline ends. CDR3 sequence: CASSQEMYEQYF. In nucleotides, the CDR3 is TGTGCCAGCTCCCAAGAGATGTACGAGCAGTACTTC.

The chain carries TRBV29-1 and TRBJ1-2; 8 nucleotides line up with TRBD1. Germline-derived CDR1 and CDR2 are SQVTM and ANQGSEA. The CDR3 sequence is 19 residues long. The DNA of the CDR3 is TGCAGTGCTAGTGGTTTGACACTCCAGGCAGGACAGGGTGACTATGGCTACACCTTC. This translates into CSASGLTLQAGQGDYGYTF.

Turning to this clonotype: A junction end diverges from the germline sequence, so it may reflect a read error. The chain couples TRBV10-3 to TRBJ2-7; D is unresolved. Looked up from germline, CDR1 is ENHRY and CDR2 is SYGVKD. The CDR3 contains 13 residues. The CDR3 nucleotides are TGTGCCAGCAGTTCCAGTGCGGCCTACGAGCAGTACTTC. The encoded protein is CASSSSAAYEQYF.

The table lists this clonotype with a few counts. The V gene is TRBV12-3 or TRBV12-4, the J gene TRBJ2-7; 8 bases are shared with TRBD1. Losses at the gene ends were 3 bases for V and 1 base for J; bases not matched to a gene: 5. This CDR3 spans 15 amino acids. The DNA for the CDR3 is TGTGCCAGCAGTTTTGGCGGACAGGGTTCCTACGAGCAGTACTTC. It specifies CASSFGGQGSYEQYF.

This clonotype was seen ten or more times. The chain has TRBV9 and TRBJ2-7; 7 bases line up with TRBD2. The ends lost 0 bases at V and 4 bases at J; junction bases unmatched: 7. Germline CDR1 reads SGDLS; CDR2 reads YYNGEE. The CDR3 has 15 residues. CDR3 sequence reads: CASSVGGQGGYEQYF. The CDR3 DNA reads TGTGCCAGCAGCGTAGGGGGCCAGGGAGGGTACGAGCAGTACTTC.

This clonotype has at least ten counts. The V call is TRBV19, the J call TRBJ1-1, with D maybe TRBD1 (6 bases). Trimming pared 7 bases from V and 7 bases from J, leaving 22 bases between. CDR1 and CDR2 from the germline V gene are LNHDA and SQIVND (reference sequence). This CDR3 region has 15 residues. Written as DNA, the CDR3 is TGTGCCAGTACCCAGTGGGGACAAAGCATCGGTGAAGCTTTCTTT. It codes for CASTQWGQSIGEAFF.

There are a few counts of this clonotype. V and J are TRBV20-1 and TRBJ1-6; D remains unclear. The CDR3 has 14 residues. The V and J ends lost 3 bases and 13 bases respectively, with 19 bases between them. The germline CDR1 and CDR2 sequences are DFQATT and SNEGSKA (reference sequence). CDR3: CSARRGHEPRPLHF. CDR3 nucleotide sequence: TGCAGTGCTAGGCGCGGGCACGAACCCCGTCCCCTCCACTTT.

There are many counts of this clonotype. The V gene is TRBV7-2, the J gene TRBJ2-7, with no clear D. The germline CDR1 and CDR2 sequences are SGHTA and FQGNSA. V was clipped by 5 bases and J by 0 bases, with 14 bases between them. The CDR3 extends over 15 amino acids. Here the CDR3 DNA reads TGTGCCAGCAGCCGTGGGCAGGCGGCCTCCTACGAGCAGTACTTC. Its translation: CASSRGQAASYEQYF.

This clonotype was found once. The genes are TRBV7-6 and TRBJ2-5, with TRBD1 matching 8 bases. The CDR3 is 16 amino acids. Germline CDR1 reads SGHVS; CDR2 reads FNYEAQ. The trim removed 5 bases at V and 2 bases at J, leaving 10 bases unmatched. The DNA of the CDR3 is TGTGCCAGCAGCCCAGGGGGCGCGGGAAATCAAGAGACCCAGTACTTC. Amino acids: CASSPGGAGNQETQYF.

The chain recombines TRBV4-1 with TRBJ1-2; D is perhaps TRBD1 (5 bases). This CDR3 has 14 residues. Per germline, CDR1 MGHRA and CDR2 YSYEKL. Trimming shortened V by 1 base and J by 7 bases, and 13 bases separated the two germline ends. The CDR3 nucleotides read TGCGCCAGCAGCCAAGTATCGACAGCCCGTGGCTACACCTTC. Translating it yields CASSQVSTARGYTF.

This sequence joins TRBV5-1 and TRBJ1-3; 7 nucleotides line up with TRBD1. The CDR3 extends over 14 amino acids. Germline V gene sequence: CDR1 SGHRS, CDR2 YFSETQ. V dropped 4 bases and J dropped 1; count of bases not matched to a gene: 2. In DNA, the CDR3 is TGCGCCAGCAGCGGGGACAGTTCTGGAAACACCATATATTTT. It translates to CASSGDSSGNTIYF.

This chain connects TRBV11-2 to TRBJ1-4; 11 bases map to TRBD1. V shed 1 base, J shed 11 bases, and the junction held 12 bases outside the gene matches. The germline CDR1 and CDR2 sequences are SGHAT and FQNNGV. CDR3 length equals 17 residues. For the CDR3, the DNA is TGTGCCAGCAGCTTAGCGCAAACCGGGACAGGGGGTTTTAAACTGTTTTTT. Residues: CASSLAQTGTGGFKLFF.

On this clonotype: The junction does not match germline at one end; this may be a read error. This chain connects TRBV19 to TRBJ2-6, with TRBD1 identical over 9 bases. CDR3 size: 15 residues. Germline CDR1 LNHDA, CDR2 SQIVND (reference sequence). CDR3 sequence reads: CASSHTGGGANALTF. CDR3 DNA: TGTGCCAGTAGCCACACAGGGGGCGGGGCCAACGCCCTGACTTTC. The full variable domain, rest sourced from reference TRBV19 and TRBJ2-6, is DGGITQSPKYLFRKEGQNVTLSCEQNLNHDAMYWYRQDPGQGLRLIYYSQIVNDFQKGDIAEGYSVSREKKESFPLTVTSAQKNPTAFYLCASSHTGGGANALTFGAGSRLTVL.

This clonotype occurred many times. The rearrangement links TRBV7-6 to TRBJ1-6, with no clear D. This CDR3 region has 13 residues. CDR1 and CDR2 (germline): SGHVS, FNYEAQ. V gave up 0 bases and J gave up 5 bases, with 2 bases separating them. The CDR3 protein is CASSLANNSPLHF. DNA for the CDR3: TGTGCCAGCAGCTTAGCAAATAATTCACCCCTCCACTTT.

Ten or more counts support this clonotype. The CDR3 region is CASSLMGGAYQPQHF. The CDR3 DNA follows: TGTGCCAGCAGCCTAATGGGGGGGGCTTATCAGCCCCAGCATTTT. The rearrangement links TRBV7-9 to TRBJ1-5, with D possibly matching TRBD1 (6 bases). V was cut by 5 bases and J by 5 bases, with 16 bases left in between. The CDR3 has 15 residues. The germline CDR1 and CDR2 sequences are SEHNR and FQNEAQ (reference sequence).

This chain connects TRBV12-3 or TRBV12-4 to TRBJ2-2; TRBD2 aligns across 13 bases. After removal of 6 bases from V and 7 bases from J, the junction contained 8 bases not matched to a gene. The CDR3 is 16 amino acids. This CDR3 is CASRALAGGPNGELFF. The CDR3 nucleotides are TGTGCCAGCAGGGCACTAGCGGGAGGGCCTAACGGGGAGCTGTTTTTT.

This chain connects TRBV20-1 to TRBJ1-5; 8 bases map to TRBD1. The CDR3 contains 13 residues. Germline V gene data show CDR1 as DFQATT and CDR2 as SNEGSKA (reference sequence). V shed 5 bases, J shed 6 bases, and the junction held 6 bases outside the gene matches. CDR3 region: CSASDRAVQPQHF. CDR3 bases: TGCAGTGCTTCGGACAGGGCCGTTCAGCCCCAGCATTTT.